This TCR beta chain was profiled in a study of STAT5B mutations in CD4+ large granular lymphocyte leukemia. Broader study findings: Top patient clones used TRBV06 genes more often: 8/27 versus 2/35 in controls. The CD4+ versus CD8+ T-LGLL clonality difference may reflect limited sample size. Without putative leukemic clones, patient CD4-sorted repertoires remained more clonal than healthy CD4+ repertoires.

This CDR3 has 13 residues. Germline CDR1 is SGHTS and CDR2 is YDEGEE. The V end lost 2 bases, the J end lost 1 base, and 6 bases lay between the germline ends. This was a survey-level run. Profiling relied on immunoSEQ multiplex PCR, and the TCRdb table lists in-frame clones only, not all of them. This repertoire shows 30,000 to 40,000 clones, under 80% found once; its top ten account for approximately 2.2%. Notes on this clone: Its antigen is as yet unknown.

Input material: CD4+ T cells from blood buffy coats. This clonotype originated in a human donor in good health. The chain carries TRBV5-8 and TRBJ1-1; D uncertain. CDR3 region: CASSFSTNTEAFF. The CDR3 DNA reads as TGTGCCAGCAGCTTCTCGACGAACACTGAAGCTTTCTTT.